The 5 T cell receptor beta chains below all came from one sample that was sequenced in a study of radiation and T cells in renal cell carcinoma. Time point specified: baseline pretreatment blood. Treatment indicated: 15 Gy SBRT to primary tumor, nephrectomy 4 weeks later. Assay: immunoSEQ multiplex PCR; the TCRdb copy retains only in-frame clones and omits some. Of about 140,000 clones in the sample, roughly 83% were seen once. This sample comprised blood, obtained from a patient whose treatment included radiotherapy and nephrectomy. The receptors come from a woman aged 50 to 65 with renal cell carcinoma.

Only one count was recorded for this clone. The J gene is TRBJ2-7, the V gene TRBV5-1; 7 nucleotides align to TRBD1. There are 14 residues in the CDR3. The germline V gene has CDR1 SGHRS and CDR2 YFSETQ. V was pared by 3 bases and J by 0 bases, with 3 bases of the junction left unmatched. CDR3 loop: CASSWDSNSYEQYF. CDR3 nucleotide sequence: TGCGCCAGCAGCTGGGACAGTAACTCCTACGAGCAGTACTTC. Looking up the rest from reference TRBV5-1 and TRBJ2-7 gives the full variable domain: KAGVTQTPRYLIKTRGQQVTLSCSPISGHRSVSWYQQTPGQGLQFLFEYFSETQRNKGNFPGRFSGRQFSNSRSEMNVSTLELGDSALYLCASSWDSNSYEQYFGPGTRLTVT.

V is TRBV6-1 and J is TRBJ2-7; D gene uncertain. V was clipped by 2 bases and J by 3 bases, with 5 bases between them. The germline CDR1 and CDR2 sequences are MNHNS and SASEGT. The CDR3 extends over 12 amino acids. The CDR3, as DNA: TGTGCCAGCAGTGAAAGCCTCTACGAGCAGTACTTC. Encoded protein: CASSESLYEQYF.

This clone has a count of ten or more. This chain joins TRBV2 and TRBJ2-7; D remains ambiguous. Trimming stripped 2 bases from V and 4 bases from J, with 0 bases between. CDR3 length equals 10 residues. Germline V gene sequence: CDR1 SNHLY, CDR2 FYNNEI. DNA for the CDR3: TGTGCCAGCAGTGAATACGAGCAGTACTTC. Translation: CASSEYEQYF.

The rearrangement joins TRBV7-2 to TRBJ2-7, with a weak D call TRBD2 (6 bases). Germline V CDR1 and CDR2: SGHTA, FQGNSA. The CDR3 is 15 residues long. Trimming shortened V by 0 bases and J by 5 bases, and 14 bases separated the two germline ends. Here the CDR3 DNA reads TGTGCCAGCAGCTTAGCGGTGAGACTAGGGCACGAGCAGTACTTC. Translation: CASSLAVRLGHEQYF.

The rearrangement joins TRBV5-1 to TRBJ1-3; weak D call: TRBD1 (5 bases). Trimming cost V 0 bases and J 6 bases, with 13 bases left between them. This CDR3 region has 15 residues. Per the germline V gene, CDR1 is SGHRS and CDR2 is YFSETQ. The CDR3 sequence is CASSLEATAENTIYF. CDR3 in DNA: TGCGCCAGCAGCTTGGAGGCGACAGCCGAAAACACCATATATTTT.